The clone carrying this T cell receptor (beta chain) was detected many times. Antigen specificity is unknown. CDR3 regions were amplified by Arm-PCR using iRepertoire HTBI primers to build TCR beta libraries. TCRdb re-analysed the multiplex PCR reads in MiXCR, keeping a single row per CDR3 protein. The repertoire has roughly 220,000 distinct CDR3 sequences, approximately 20% of them found once; the top ten carry around 21%. The data stem from a study of regulatory T cells in long-lasting Graves disease. Regarding the study as a whole: The study found lower TCR diversity in persistent Graves' patients than in newly diagnosed ones.

Time point reported: newly diagnosed GD, antithyroid drugs for less than 3 months. RNA isolated from PBMCs was used to make the TCR library. EDTA tubes were used for drawing around 9 milliliters of peripheral blood. The clonotype was recovered from a female donor with Graves disease. This sample comprised peripheral blood mononuclear cells (PBMCs), obtained at new diagnosis, from a patient treated with antithyroid drugs.

The CDR3 sequence is CASFRTLYEQYF. CDR3 bases: TGTGCCAGCTTCCGGACCCTCTACGAGCAGTACTTC. The chain uses TRBV6-1 and TRBJ2-7, with D unclear. V was trimmed by 8 bases and J by 3 bases, leaving 11 bases between them. This CDR3 region has 12 residues. Germline assignment: CDR1 MNHNS and CDR2 SASEGT.